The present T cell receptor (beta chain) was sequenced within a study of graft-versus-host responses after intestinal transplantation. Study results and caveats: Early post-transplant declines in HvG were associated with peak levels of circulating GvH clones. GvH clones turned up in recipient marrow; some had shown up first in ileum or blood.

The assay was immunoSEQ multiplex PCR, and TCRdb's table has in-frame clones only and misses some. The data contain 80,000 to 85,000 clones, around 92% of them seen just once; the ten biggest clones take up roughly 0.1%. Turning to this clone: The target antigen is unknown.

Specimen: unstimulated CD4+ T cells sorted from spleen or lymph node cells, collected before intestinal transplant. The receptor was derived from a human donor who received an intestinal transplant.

CDR3 protein: CASSFAGSSYNEQFF. CDR3 sequence (DNA): TGTGCCAGCAGTTTTGCGGGGAGCTCCTACAATGAGCAGTTCTTC. This chain connects TRBV27 to TRBJ2-1; a weak D match, TRBD2 (6 bases). Germline V lookup: CDR1 MNHEY, CDR2 SMNVEV (reference sequence). The CDR3 contains 15 residues. V lost 3 bases and J lost 0, with 9 bases in between.